This T cell receptor (beta chain) was recorded in a study of vaccination effects on CD4 cells after COVID-19. After expansion with viral peptide pools in the ViraFEST assay, antigen-specific CD4+ T cells were sequenced. The culture ran for about 11 days, and then CD4+ T cells were isolated. Vaccinees lacked prior SARS-CoV-2 infection and tested negative for nucleocapsid antibodies. On day 3 and again on day 7, half the medium was replaced with IL-2 medium. The table came from immunoSEQ multiplex PCR; TCRdb's copy has only in-frame clones and leaves some out. The sample lists some 69,000 clones; approximately 76% were seen once. Note on this clone: Its antigen is still unknown.

The sequenced sample was CD4+ T cells from PBMCs cultured with HCoV-NL63 spike peptides, obtained before COVID-19 vaccination. The TCR was taken from a human donor who received a COVID-19 vaccine.

The CDR3 DNA reads TGTGCCAGCAGCCCACCGACTGCCGTATTACGCGAGCAGTACGTC. This encodes CASSPPTAVLREQYV. This chain links TRBV3-1 (or the pseudogene TRBV3-2) with TRBJ2-7; D gene unclear. Trimming took off 4 bases at V and 6 bases at J, with 19 bases between the two ends. The CDR3 runs to 15 residues. Germline CDR1 is LGHDT and CDR2 is YNNKEL (reference sequence).